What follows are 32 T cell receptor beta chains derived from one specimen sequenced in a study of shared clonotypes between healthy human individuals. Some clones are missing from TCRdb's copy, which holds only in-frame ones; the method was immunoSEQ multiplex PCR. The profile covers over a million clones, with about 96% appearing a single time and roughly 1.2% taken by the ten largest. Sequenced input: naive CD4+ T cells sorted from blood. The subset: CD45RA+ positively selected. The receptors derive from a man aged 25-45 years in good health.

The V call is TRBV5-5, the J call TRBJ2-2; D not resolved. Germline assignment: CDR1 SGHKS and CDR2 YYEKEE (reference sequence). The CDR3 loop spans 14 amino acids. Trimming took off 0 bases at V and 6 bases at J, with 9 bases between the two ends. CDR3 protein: CASSLAQWPGELFF. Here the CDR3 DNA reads TGTGCCAGCAGCTTGGCCCAGTGGCCCGGGGAGCTGTTTTTT.

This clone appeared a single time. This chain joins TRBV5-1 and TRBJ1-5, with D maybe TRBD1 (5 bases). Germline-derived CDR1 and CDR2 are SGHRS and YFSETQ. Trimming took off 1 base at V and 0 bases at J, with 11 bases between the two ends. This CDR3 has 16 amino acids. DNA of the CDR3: TGCGCCAGCAGCTTGACAGGTCCAGATAGCAATCAGCCCCAGCATTTT. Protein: CASSLTGPDSNQPQHF.

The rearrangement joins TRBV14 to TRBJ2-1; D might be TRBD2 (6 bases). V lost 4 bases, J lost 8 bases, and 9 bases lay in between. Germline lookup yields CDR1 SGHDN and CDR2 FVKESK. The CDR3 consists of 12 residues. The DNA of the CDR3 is TGTGCCAGCAGCCTAACTAGCTATGAGCAGTTCTTC. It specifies CASSLTSYEQFF.

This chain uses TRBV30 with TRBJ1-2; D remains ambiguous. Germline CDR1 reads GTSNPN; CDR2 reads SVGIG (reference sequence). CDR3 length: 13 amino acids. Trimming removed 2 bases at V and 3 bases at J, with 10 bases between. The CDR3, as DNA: TGTGCCTGGAGTTTCGGGGATCACTATGGCTACACCTTC. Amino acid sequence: CAWSFGDHYGYTF.

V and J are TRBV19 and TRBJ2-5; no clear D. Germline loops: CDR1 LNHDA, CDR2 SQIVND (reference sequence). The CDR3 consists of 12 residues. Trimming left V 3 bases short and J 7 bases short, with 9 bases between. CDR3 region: CASSIPLGTQYF. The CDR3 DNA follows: TGTGCCAGTAGTATCCCCCTCGGGACCCAGTACTTC.

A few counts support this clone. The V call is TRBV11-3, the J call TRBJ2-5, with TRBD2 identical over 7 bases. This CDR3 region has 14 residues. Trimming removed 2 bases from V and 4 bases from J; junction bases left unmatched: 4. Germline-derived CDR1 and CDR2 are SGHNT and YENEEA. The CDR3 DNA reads TGTGCCAGCAGCTTATCGGGGGGAGGAGAGACCCAGTACTTC. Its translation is CASSLSGGGETQYF.

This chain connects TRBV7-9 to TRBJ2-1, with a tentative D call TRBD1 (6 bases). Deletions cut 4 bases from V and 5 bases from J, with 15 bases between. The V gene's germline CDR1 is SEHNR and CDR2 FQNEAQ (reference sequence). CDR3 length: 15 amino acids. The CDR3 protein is CASSSNRVLDNEQFF. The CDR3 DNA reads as TGTGCCAGCAGCTCGAACAGGGTGTTAGACAATGAGCAGTTCTTC.

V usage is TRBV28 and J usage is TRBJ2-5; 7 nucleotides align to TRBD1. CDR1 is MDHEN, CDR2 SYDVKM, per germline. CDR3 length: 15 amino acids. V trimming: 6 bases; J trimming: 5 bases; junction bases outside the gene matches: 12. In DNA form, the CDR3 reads TGTGCCAGCAGACCCCAGAGACAGGGCTGGGAGACCCAGTACTTC. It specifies CASRPQRQGWETQYF. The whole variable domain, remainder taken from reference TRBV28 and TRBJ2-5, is DVKVTQSSRYLVKRTGEKVFLECVQDMDHENMFWYRQDPGLGLRLIYFSYDVKMKEKGDIPEGYSVSREKKERFSLILESASTNQTSMYLCASRPQRQGWETQYFGPGTRLLVL.

CDR3 DNA sequence: TGTGCCAGCAGCTTATACGGCAGCTCTGGAAACACCATATATTTT. Protein sequence: CASSLYGSSGNTIYF. The genes are TRBV13 and TRBJ1-3; unclear D gene. The CDR3 sequence is 15 residues long. Trimming took 2 bases from V and 0 from J, leaving 8 bases between them. The germline CDR1 and CDR2 sequences are PRHDT and FYEKMQ (reference sequence).

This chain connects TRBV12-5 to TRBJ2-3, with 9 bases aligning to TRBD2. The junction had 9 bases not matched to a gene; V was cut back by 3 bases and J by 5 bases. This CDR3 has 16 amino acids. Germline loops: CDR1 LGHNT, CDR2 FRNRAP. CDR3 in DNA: TGTGCTAGTGGTTTCTCCATAGCGGGAGCGGGAGATACGCAGTATTTT. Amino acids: CASGFSIAGAGDTQYF. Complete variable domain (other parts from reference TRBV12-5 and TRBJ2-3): DARVTQTPRHKVTEMGQEVTMRCQPILGHNTVFWYRQTMMQGLELLAYFRNRAPLDDSGMPKDRFSAEMPDATLATLKIQPSEPRDSAVYFCASGFSIAGAGDTQYFGPGTRLTVL.

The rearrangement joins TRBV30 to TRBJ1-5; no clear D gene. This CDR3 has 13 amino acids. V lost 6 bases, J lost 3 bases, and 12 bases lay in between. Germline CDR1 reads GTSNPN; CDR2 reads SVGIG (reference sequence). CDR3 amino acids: CACTAGNNQPQHF. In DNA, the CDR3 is TGTGCCTGTACGGCCGGGAACAATCAGCCCCAGCATTTT.

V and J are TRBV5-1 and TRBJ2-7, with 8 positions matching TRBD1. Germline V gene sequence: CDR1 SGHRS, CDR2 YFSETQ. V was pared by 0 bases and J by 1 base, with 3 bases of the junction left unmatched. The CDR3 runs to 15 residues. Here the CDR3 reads CASSLEQGGSYEQYF. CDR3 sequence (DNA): TGCGCCAGCAGCTTGGAACAGGGGGGATCCTACGAGCAGTACTTC.

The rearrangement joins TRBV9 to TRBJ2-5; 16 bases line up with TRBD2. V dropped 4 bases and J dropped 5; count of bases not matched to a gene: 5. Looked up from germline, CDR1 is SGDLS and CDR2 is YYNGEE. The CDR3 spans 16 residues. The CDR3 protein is CASSLGLAGGRETQYF. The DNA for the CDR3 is TGTGCCAGCAGCCTGGGACTAGCGGGAGGGCGGGAGACCCAGTACTTC. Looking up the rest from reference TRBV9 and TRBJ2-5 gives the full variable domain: DSGVTQTPKHLITATGQRVTLRCSPRSGDLSVYWYQQSLDQGLQFLIQYYNGEERAKGNILERFSAQQFPDLHSELNLSSLELGDSALYFCASSLGLAGGRETQYFGPGTRLLVL.

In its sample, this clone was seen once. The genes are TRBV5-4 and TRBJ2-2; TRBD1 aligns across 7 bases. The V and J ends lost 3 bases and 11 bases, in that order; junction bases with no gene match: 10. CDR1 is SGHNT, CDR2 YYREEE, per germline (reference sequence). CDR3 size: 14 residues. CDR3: CASSSRGGHIELFF. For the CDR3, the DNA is TGTGCCAGCAGCTCGAGAGGGGGCCACATTGAGCTGTTTTTT.

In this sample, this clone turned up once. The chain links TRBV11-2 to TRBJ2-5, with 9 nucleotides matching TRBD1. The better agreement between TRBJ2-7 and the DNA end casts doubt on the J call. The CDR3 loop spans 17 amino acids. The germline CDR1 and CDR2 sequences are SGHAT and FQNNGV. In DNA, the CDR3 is TGTGCCAGCAGCTTAGGCTGGCGGGCGGACAGGGGAGGCGAGCAGTACTTC. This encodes CASSLGWRADRGGEQYF.

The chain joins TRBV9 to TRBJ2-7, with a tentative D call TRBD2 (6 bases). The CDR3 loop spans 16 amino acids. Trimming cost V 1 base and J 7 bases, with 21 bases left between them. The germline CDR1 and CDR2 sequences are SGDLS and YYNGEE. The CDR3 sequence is CASSVSPGLSFIEQYF. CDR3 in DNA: TGTGCCAGCAGCGTATCACCGGGACTGTCGTTTATAGAGCAGTACTTC.

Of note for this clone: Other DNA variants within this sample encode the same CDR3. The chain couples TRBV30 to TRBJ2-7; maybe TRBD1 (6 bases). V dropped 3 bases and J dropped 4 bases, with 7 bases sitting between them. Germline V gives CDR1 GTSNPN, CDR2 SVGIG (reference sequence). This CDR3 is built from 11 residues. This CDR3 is CAWRQGYEQYF. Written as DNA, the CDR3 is TGTGCCTGGAGACAGGGTTACGAGCAGTACTTC.

Written as DNA, the CDR3 is TGTGCCAGTAGTATTGTGGTGGGCCGAGATGTCGGTGAGCAGTTCTTC. It is translated as CASSIVVGRDVGEQFF. V gene TRBV19 combines with J gene TRBJ2-1; D is ambiguous. This CDR3 spans 16 amino acids. Per germline, CDR1 LNHDA and CDR2 SQIVND (reference sequence). V lost 3 bases, J lost 9 bases, and 21 bases lay in between.

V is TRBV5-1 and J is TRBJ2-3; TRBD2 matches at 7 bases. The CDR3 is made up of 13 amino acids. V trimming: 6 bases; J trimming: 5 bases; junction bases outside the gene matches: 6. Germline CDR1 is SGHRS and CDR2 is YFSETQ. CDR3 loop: CASNWEGLDTQYF. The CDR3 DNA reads TGCGCCAGCAATTGGGAGGGTTTAGATACGCAGTATTTT. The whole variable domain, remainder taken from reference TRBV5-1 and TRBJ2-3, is KAGVTQTPRYLIKTRGQQVTLSCSPISGHRSVSWYQQTPGQGLQFLFEYFSETQRNKGNFPGRFSGRQFSNSRSEMNVSTLELGDSALYLCASNWEGLDTQYFGPGTRLTVL.

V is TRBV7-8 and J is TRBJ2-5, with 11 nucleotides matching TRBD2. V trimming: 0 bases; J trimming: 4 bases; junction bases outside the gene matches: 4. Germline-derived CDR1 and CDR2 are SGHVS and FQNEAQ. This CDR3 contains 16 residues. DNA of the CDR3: TGTGCCAGCAGCTTAGCGGGGGGGACTAGCGGAGAGACCCAGTACTTC. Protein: CASSLAGGTSGETQYF.

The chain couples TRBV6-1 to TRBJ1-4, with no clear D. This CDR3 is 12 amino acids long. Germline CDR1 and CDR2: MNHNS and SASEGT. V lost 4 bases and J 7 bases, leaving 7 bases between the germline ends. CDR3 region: CASSVRSEKLFF. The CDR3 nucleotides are TGTGCCAGCAGTGTCCGAAGTGAAAAACTGTTTTTT.

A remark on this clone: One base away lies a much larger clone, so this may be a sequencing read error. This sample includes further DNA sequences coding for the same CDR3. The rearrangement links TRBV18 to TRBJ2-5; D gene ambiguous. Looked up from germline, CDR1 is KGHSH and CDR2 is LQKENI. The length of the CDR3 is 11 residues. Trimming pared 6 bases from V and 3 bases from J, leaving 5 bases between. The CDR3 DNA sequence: TGTGCCAGCTCCCCAAAAGAGACCCAGTACTTC. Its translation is CASSPKETQYF.

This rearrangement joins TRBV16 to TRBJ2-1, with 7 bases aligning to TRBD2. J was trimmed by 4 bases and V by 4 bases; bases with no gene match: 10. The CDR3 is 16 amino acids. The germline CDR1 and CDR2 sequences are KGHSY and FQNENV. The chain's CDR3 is CASSRPLGGDYNEQFF. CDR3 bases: TGTGCCAGCAGCCGCCCCCTTGGGGGGGATTACAATGAGCAGTTCTTC.

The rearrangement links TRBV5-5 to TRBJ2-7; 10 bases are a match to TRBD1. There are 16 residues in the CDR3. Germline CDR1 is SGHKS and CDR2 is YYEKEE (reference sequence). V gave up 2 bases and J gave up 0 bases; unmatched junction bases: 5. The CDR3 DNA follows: TGTGCCAGCAGCTTTTCCCGGACAGGGGGCTCCTACGAGCAGTACTTC. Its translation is CASSFSRTGGSYEQYF.

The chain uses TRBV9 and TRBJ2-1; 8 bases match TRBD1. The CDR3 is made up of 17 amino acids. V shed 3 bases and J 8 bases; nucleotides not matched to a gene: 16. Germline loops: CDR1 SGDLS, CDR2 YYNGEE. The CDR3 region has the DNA TGTGCCAGCAGCGACCGACCTGGGGACAGGCAGGGGGATGAGCAGTTCTTC. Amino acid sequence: CASSDRPGDRQGDEQFF.

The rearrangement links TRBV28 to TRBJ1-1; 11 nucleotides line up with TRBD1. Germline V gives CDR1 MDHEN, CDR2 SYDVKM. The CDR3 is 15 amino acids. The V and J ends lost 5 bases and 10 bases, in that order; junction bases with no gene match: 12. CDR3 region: CASSTTTGQGAIAFF. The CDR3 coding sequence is TGTGCCAGCAGTACGACTACCGGACAGGGGGCGATAGCTTTCTTT.

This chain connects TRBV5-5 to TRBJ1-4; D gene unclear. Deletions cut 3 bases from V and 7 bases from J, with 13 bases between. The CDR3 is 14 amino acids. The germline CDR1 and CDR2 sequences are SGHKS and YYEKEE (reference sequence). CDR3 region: CASSSGLAVEKLFF. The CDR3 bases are TGTGCCAGCAGCTCTGGACTCGCGGTTGAAAAACTGTTTTTT.

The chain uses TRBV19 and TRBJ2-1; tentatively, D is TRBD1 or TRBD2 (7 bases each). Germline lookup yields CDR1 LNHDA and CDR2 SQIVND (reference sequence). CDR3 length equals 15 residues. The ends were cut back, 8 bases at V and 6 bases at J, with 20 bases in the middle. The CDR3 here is CASSKRAGGGNEQFF. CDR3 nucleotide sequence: TGTGCCAGTTCAAAGCGGGCAGGGGGGGGCAATGAGCAGTTCTTC.

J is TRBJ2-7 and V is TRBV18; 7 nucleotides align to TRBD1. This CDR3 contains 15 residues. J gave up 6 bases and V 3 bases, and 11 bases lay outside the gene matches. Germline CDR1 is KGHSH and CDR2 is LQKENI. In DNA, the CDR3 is TGTGCCAGCTCACCTAAGGGGGCGACTGTCTTCGAGCAGTACTTC. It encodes CASSPKGATVFEQYF. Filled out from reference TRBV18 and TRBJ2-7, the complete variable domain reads NAGVMQNPRHLVRRRGQEARLRCSPMKGHSHVYWYRQLPEEGLKFMVYLQKENIIDESGMPKERFSAEFPKEGPSILRIQQVVRGDSAAYFCASSPKGATVFEQYFGPGTRLTVT.

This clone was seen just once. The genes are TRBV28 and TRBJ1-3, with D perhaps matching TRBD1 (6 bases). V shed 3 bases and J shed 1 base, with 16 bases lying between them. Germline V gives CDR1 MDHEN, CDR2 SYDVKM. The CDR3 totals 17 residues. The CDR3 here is CASSFLRGGLSGNTIYF. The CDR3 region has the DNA TGTGCCAGCAGTTTTCTGCGGGGGGGGCTTTCTGGAAACACCATATATTTT.

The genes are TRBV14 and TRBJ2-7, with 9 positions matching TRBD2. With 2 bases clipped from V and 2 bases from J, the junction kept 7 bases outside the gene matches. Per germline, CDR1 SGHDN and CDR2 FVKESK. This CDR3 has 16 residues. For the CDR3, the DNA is TGTGCCAGCAGCCAACGGGCGGGAGGGCCTCCCTACGAGCAGTACTTC. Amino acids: CASSQRAGGPPYEQYF.

The CDR3 is CASSLENRSNQPQHF. The CDR3 DNA reads TGTGCCAGCAGCTTAGAAAACCGAAGCAATCAGCCCCAGCATTTT. The V gene is TRBV7-2, the J gene TRBJ1-5; D uncertain. The CDR3 has 15 amino acids. Trimming removed 1 base at V and 1 base at J, with 8 bases between. Per germline, CDR1 SGHTA and CDR2 FQGNSA.